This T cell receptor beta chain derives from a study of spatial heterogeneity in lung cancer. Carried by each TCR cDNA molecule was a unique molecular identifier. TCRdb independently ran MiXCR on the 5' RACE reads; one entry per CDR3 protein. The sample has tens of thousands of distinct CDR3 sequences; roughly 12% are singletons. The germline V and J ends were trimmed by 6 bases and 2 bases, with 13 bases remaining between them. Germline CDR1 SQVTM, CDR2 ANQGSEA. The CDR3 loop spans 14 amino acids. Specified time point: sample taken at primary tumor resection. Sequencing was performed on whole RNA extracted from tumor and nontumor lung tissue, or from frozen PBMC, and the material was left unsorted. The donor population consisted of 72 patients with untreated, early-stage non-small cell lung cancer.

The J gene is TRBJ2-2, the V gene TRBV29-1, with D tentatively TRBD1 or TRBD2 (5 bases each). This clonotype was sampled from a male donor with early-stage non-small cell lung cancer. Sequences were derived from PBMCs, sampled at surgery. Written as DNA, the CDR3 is TGCAGCGTGCACGGGGCCGCCAACACCGGGGAGCTGTTTTTT. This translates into CSVHGAANTGELFF.